A single T cell receptor beta chain is shown here with its context. These data come from a study of blood T cell repertoires in COVID-19. Overall study context: From T cells, B-cell-depleted T cells, or PBMCs came the material, which was cDNA or gDNA.

Authors' processing steps: It was from reference gene primer amplification that nucleated cell counts were estimated. TCRdb keeps only in-frame clones here, not all; method: immunoSEQ multiplex PCR. D and trimming were read from the DNA, whereas the V and J calls and clone size are those reported in that table. This sample has 150,000 or so clones, with less than 90% found just once. This CDR3 has 17 amino acids. Trimming at V came to 5 bases and at J to 0 bases, leaving 12 bases not matched to a gene. Germline V lookup: CDR1 LNHDA, CDR2 SQIVND (reference sequence). The sequence was obtained from a man aged 60 to 69 with acute or convalescent COVID-19. The chain is built from TRBV19 and TRBJ2-7; 8 bases are a match to TRBD1. The source material was peripheral blood. The CDR3 loop reads CASSPKGTGLLSYEQYF. CDR3 bases: TGTGCCAGTAGTCCCAAAGGGACAGGCCTACTCTCCTACGAGCAGTACTTC.